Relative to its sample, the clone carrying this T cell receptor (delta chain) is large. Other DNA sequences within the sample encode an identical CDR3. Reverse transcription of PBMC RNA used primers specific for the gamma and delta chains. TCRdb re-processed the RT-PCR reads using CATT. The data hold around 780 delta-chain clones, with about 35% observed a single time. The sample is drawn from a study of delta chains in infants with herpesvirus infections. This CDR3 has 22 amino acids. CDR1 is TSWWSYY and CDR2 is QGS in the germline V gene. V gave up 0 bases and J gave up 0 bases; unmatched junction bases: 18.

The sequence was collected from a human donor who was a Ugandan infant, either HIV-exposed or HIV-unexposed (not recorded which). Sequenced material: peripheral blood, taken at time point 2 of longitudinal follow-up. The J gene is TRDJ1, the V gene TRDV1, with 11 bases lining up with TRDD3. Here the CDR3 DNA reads TGTGCTCTTGGGGAACTCCCCTATGGGGGATACGCTACCCCTGTTTACACCGATAAACTCATCTTT. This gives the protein CALGELPYGGYATPVYTDKLIF.